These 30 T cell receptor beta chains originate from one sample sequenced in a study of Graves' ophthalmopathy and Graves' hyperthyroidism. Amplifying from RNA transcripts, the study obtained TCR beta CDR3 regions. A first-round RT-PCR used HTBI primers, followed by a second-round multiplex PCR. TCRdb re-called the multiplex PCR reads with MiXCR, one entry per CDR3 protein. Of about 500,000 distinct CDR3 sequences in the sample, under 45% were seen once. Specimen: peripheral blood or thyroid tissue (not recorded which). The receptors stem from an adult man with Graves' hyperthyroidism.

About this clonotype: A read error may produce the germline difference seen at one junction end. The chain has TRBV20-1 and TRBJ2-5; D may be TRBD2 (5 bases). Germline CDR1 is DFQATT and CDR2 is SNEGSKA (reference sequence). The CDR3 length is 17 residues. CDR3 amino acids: CSARDYDGRDFQGTQYF. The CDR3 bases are TGCAGTGCTAGAGACTACGATGGACGGGATTTCCAAGGGACCCAGTACTTC.

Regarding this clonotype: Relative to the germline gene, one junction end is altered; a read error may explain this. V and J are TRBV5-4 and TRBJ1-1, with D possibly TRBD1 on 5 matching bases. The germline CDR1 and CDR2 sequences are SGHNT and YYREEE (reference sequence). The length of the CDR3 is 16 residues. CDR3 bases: TGTGCCAGCAGCTTGGGTCCTACAGGAATGAACGCTGAAGCTTTCTTT. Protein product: CASSLGPTGMNAEAFF.

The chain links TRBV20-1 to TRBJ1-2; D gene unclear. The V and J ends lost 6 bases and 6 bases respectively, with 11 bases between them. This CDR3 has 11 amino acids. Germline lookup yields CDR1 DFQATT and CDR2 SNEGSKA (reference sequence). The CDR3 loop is CSARRGHGYTF. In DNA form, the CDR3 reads TGCAGTGCGAGGAGAGGGCATGGCTACACCTTC.

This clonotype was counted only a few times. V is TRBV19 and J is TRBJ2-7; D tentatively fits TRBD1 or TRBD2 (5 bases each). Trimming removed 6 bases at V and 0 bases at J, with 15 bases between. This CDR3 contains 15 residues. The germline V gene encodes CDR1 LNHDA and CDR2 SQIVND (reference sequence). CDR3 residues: CASSLLPGPSYEQYF. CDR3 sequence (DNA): TGTGCCAGTAGCCTTCTTCCGGGGCCCTCCTACGAGCAGTACTTC. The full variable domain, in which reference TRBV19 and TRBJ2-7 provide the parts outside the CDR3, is DGGITQSPKYLFRKEGQNVTLSCEQNLNHDAMYWYRQDPGQGLRLIYYSQIVNDFQKGDIAEGYSVSREKKESFPLTVTSAQKNPTAFYLCASSLLPGPSYEQYFGPGTRLTVT.

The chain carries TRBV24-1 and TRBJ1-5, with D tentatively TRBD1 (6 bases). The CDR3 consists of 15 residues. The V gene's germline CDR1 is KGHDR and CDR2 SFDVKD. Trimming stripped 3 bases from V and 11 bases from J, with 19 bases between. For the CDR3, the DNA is TGTGCCACCAGTGATCCCGGGACATCACAAGAGACCCAGCATTTT. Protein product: CATSDPGTSQETQHF.

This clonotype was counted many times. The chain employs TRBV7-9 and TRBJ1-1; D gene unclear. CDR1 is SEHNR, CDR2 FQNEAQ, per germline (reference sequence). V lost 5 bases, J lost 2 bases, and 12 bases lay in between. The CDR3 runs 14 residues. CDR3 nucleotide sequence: TGTGCCAGCAGCAAAGGACCGGGAAACACTGAAGCTTTCTTT. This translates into CASSKGPGNTEAFF.

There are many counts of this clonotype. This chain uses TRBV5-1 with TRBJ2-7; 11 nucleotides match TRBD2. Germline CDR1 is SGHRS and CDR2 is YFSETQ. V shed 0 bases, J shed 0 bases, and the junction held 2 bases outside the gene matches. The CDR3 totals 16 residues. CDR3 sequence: CASSLEGTSGSYEQYF. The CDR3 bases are TGCGCCAGCAGCTTGGAAGGGACTAGCGGCTCCTACGAGCAGTACTTC.

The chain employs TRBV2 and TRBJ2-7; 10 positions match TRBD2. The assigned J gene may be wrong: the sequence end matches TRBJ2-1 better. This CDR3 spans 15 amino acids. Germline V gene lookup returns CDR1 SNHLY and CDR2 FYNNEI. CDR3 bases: TGTGCCAGCAGTAGCGGGAGGGGCTCCTACAATGAGCAGTTCTTC. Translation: CASSSGRGSYNEQFF.

The CDR3 bases are TGTGCCAGCAGTGCTAGAGGGACAGGGGAAAGCCAAGAGACCCAGTACTTC. This codes for CASSARGTGESQETQYF. This chain uses TRBV25-1 with TRBJ2-5; 10 nucleotides align to TRBD1. The CDR3 sequence is 17 residues long. Germline V CDR1 and CDR2: MGHDK, SYGVNS. V gave up 4 bases and J gave up 1 base; unmatched junction bases: 9.

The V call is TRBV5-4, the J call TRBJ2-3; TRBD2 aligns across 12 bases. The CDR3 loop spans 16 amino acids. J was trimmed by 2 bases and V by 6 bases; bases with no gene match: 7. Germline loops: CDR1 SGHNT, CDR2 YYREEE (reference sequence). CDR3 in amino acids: CASNPGLAGLTDTQYF. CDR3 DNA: TGTGCCAGCAACCCCGGACTAGCGGGGCTCACAGATACGCAGTATTTT.

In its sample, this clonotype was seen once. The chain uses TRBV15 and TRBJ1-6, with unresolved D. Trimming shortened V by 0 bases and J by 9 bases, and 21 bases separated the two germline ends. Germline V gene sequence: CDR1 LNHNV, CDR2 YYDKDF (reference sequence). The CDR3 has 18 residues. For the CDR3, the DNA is TGTGCCACCAGCAGAGAGGGCAGCAGCCCCTCAACGCGTTCACCCCTCCACTTT. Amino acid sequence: CATSREGSSPSTRSPLHF.

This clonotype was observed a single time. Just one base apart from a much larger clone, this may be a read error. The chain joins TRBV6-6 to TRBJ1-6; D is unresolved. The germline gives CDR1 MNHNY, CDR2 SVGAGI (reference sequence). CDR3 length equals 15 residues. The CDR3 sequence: CASSLGLSTNLPLHF. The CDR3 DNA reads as TGTGCCAGCAGTCTTGGACTATCAACCAATTTACCCCTCCACTTT.

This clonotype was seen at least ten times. For the CDR3, the DNA is TGTGCCAGCAGCTTGGGGACAGGGAATGAAAAACTGTTTTTT. This codes for CASSLGTGNEKLFF. This chain joins TRBV7-6 and TRBJ1-4; the match to TRBD1 covers 9 bases. V shed 3 bases, J shed 5 bases, and the junction held 1 base outside the gene matches. The CDR3 sequence is 14 residues long. The V gene's germline CDR1 is SGHVS and CDR2 FNYEAQ.

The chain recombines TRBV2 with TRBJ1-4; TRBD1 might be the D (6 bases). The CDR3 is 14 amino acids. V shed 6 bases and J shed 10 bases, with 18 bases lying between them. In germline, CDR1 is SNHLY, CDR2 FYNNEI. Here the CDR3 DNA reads TGTGCCAGCAGAGCACAGGGTAAGGCTGGAAAACTGTTTTTT. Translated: CASRAQGKAGKLFF.

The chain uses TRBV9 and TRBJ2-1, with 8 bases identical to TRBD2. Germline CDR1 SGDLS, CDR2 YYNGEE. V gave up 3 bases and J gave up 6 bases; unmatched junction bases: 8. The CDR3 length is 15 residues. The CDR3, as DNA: TGTGCCAGCAGCGCGGGAGCGGGAGAGAGCAATGAGCAGTTCTTC. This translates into CASSAGAGESNEQFF.

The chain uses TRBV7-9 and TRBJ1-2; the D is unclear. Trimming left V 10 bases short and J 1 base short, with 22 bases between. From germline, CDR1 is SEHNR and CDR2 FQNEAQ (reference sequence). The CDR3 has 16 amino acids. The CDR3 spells CATVGGPDSLNYGYTF. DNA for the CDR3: TGTGCCACCGTGGGCGGCCCCGATTCACTTAACTATGGCTACACCTTC.

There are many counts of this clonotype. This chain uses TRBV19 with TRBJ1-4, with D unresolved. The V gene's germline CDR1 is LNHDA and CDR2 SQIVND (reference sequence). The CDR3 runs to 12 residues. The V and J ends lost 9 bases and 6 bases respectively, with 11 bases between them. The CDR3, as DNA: TGTGCCAGCTGCGGAAACGATGAAAAACTGTTTTTT. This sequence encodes CASCGNDEKLFF.

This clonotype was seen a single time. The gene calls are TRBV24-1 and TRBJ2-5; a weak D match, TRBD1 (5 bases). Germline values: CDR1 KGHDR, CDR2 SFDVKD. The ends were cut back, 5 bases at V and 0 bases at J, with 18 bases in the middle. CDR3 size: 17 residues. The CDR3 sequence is CATSVRKGDSYQETQYF. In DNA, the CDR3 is TGTGCCACCAGTGTACGTAAAGGGGATTCGTACCAAGAGACCCAGTACTTC.

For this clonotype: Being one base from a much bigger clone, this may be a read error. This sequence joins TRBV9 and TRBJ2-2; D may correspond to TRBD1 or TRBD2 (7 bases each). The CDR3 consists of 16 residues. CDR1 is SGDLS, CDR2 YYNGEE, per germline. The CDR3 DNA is TGTGCCAGCAGCGTGAACCCAGGGGGGGACACCGGGGAGCTGCTTTTT. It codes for CASSVNPGGDTGELLF.

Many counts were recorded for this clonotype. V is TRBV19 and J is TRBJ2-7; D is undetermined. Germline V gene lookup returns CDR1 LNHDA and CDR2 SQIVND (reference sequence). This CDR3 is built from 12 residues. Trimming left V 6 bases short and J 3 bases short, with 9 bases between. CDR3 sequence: CASRGGHYEQYF. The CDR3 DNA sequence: TGTGCCAGTAGGGGCGGCCACTACGAGCAGTACTTC.

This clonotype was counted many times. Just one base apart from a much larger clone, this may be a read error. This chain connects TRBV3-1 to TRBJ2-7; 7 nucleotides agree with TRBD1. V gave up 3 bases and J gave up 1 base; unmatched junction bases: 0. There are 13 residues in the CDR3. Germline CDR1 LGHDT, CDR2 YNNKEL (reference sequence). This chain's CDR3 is CASSQDRSYEQYF. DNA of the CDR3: TGTGCCAGCAGCCAGGACAGGTCCTACGAGCAGTACTTC.

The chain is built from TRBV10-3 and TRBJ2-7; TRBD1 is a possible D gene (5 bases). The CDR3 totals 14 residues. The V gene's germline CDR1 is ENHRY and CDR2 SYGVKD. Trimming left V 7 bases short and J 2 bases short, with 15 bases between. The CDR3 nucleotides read TGTGCCATCAAGGACGAGGCAGGGCCCTACGAGCAGTACTTC. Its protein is CAIKDEAGPYEQYF.

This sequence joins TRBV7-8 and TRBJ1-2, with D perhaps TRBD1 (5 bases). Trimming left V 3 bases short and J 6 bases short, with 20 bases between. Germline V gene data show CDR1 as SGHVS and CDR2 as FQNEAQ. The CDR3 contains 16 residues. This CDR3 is CASSLGPLGGPDGYTF. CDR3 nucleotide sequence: TGTGCCAGCAGCTTGGGACCCCTCGGAGGGCCTGATGGCTACACCTTC.

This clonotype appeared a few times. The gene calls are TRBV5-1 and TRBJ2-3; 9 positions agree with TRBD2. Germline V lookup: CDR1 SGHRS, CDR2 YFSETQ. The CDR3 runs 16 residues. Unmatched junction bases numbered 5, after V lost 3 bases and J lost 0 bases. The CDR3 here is CASSSTGLASTDTQYF. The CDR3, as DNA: TGCGCCAGCAGCTCGACGGGACTAGCAAGCACAGATACGCAGTATTTT.

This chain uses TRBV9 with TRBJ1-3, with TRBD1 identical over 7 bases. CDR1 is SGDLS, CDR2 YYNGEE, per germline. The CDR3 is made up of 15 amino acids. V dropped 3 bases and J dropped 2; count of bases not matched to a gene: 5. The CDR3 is CASSARQGAGNTIYF. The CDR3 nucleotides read TGTGCCAGCAGCGCCAGACAGGGTGCTGGAAACACCATATATTTT.

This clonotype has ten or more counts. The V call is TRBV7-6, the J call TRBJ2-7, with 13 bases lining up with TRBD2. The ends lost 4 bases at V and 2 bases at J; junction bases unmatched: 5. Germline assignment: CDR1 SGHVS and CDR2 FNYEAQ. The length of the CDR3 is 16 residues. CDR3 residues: CASSSSTSGGTYEQYF. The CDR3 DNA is TGTGCCAGCAGCTCCTCGACTAGCGGGGGGACCTACGAGCAGTACTTC.

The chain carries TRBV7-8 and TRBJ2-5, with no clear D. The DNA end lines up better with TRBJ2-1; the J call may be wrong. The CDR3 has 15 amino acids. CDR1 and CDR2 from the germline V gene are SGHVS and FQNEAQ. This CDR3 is CASSLGASPYNEQFF. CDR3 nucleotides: TGTGCCAGCAGCTTAGGGGCTAGTCCCTACAATGAGCAGTTCTTC.

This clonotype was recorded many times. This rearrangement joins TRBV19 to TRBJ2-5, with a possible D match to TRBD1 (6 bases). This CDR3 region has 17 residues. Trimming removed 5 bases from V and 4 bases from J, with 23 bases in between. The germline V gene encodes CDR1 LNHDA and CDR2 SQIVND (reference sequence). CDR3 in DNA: TGTGCCAGTAGTCGTGAAGGTCGACAGGCCGCGGTAGAGACCCAGTACTTC. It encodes CASSREGRQAAVETQYF.

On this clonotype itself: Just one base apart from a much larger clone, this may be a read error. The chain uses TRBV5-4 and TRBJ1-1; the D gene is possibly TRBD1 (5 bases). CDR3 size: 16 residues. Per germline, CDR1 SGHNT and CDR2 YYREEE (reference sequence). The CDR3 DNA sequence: TGTGCCAGCAGCTTGATTTCGGAGGGGATATACACTGAAGCTTCCTTT. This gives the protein CASSLISEGIYTEASF.

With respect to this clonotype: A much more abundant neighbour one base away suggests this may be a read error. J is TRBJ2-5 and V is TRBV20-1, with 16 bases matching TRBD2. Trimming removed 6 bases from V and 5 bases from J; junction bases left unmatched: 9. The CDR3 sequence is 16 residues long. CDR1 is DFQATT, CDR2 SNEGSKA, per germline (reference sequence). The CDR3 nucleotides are TGCAGTGCCTACGGGACTAGCGGGGGGGGCGAGGAGACCCAGTACTTC. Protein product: CSAYGTSGGGEETQYF.